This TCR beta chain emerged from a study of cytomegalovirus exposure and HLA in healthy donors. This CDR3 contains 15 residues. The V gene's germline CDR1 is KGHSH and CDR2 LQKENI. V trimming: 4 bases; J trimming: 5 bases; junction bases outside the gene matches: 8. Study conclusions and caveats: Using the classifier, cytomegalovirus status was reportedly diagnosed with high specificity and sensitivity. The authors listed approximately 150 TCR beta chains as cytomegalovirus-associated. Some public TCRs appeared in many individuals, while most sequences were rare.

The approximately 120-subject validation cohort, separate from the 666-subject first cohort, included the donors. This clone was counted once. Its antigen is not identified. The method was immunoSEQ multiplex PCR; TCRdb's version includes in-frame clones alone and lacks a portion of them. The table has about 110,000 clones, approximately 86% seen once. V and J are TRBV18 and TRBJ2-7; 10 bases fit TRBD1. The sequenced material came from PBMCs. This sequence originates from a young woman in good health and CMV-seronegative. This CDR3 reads CASSQGPGQGHEQYF. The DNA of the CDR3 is TGTGCCAGCTCACAGGGGCCGGGACAGGGGCACGAGCAGTACTTC.